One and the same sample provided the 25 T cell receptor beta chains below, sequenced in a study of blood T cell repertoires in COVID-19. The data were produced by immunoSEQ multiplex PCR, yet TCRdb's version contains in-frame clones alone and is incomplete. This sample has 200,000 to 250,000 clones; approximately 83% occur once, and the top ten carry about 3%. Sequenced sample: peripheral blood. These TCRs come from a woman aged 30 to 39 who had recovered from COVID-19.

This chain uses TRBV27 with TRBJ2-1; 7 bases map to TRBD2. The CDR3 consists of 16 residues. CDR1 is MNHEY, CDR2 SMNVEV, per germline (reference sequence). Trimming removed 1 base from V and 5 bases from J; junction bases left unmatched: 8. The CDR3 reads CASSLLTAGADNEQFF. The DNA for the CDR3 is TGTGCCAGCAGTTTATTGACGGCGGGAGCCGACAATGAGCAGTTCTTC.

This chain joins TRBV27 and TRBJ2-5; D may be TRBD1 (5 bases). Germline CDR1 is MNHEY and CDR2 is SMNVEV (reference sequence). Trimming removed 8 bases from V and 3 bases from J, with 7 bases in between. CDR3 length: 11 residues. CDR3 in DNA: TGTGCCAGCGGCAGGGAAGAGACCCAGTACTTC. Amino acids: CASGREETQYF.

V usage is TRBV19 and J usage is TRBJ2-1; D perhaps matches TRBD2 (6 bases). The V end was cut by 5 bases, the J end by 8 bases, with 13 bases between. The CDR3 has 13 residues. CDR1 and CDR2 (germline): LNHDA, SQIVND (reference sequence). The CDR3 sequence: CASSFRGRYEQFF. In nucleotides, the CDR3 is TGTGCCAGTAGTTTTCGGGGGAGGTATGAGCAGTTCTTC.

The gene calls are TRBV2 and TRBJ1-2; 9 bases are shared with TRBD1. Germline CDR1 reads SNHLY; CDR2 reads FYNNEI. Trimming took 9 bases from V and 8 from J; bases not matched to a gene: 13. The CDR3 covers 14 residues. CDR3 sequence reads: CASRTGVNEGGYTF. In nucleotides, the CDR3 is TGTGCCAGTCGGACAGGGGTAAATGAGGGGGGCTACACCTTC. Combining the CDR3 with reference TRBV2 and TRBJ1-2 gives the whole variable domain EPEVTQTPSHQVTQMGQEVILRCVPISNHLYFYWYRQILGQKVEFLVSFYNNEISEKSEIFDDQFSVERPDGSNFTLKIRSTKLEDSAMYFCASRTGVNEGGYTFGSGTRLTVV.

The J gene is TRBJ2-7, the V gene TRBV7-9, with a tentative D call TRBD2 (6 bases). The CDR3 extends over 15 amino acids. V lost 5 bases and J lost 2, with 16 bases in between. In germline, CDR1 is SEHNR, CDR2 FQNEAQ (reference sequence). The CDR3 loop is CASSIPGLGAYEQYF. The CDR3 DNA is TGTGCCAGCAGCATACCGGGACTTGGAGCCTACGAGCAGTACTTC.

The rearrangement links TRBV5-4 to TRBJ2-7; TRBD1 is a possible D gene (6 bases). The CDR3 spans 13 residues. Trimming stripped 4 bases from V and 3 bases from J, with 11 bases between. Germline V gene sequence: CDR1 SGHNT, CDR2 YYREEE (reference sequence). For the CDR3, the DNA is TGTGCCAGCAGCCCTGGGACAAACTACGAGCAGTACTTC. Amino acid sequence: CASSPGTNYEQYF.

In DNA, the CDR3 is TGTGCTAGTGTCCCATTGGGGGGGAATGAGCAGTTCTTC. This encodes CASVPLGGNEQFF. The chain is built from TRBV12-5 and TRBJ2-1, with 7 bases fitting TRBD2. V lost 7 bases, J lost 7 bases, and 7 bases stayed unmatched. This CDR3 contains 13 residues. The V gene's germline CDR1 is LGHNT and CDR2 FRNRAP.

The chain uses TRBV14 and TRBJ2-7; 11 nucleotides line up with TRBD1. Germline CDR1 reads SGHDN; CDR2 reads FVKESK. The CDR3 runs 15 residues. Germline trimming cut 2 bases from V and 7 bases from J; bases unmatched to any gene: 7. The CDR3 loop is CASSQTRTGGVEQYF. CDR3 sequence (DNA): TGTGCCAGCAGCCAAACTAGGACAGGGGGCGTAGAGCAGTACTTC.

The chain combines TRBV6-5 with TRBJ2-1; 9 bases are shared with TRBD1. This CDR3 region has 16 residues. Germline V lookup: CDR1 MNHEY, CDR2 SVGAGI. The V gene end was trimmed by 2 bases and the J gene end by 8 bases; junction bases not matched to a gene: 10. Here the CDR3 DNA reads TGTGCCAGCAGTTACGCGGTCCCGGGACAGGGTTATGAGCAGTTCTTC. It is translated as CASSYAVPGQGYEQFF.

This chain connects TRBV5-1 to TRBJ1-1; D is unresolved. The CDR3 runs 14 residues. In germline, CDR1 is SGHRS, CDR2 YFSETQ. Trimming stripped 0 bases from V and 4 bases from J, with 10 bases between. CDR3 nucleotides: TGCGCCAGCAGCTTGGGGGAGGGCGGCACTGAAGCTTTCTTT. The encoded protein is CASSLGEGGTEAFF.

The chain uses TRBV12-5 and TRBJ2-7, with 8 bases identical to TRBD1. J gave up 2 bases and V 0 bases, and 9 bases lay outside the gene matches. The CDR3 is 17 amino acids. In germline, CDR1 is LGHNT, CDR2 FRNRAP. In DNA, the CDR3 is TGTGCTAGTGGTTTGGTAGCGGGCAGGGGGCTGACCTACGAGCAGTACTTC. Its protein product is CASGLVAGRGLTYEQYF.

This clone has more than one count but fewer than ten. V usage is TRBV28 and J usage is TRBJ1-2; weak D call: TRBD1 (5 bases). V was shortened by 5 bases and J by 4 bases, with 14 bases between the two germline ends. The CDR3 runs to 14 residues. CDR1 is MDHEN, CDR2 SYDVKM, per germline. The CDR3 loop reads CASSLPRVGYGYTF. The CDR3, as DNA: TGTGCCAGCAGTCTCCCCAGGGTTGGCTATGGCTACACCTTC.

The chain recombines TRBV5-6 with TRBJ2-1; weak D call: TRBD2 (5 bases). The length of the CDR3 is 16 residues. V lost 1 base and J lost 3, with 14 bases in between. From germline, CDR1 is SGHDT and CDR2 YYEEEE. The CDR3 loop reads CASSLRSAGFYNEQFF. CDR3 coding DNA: TGTGCCAGCAGCTTGCGTTCCGCGGGCTTCTACAATGAGCAGTTCTTC.

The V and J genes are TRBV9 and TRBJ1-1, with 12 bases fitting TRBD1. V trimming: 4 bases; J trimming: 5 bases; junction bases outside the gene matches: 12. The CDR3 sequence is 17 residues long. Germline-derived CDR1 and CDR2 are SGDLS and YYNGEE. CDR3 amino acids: CASSPVAGQGATTEAFF. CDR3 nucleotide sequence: TGTGCCAGCAGCCCCGTGGCGGGACAGGGGGCGACGACTGAAGCTTTCTTT.

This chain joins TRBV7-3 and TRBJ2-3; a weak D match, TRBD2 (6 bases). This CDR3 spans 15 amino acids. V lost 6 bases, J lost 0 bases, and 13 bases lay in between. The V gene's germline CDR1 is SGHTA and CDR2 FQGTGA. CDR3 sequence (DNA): TGTGCCAGCAGTCGGGAGCGGAGTAGCACAGATACGCAGTATTTT. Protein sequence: CASSRERSSTDTQYF.

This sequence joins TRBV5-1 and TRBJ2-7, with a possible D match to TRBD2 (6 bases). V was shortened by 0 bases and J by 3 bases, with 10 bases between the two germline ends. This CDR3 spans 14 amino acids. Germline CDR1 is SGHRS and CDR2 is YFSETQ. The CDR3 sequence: CASSLAGTGYEQYF. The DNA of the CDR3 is TGCGCCAGCAGCTTGGCCGGGACTGGCTACGAGCAGTACTTC.

Here the CDR3 reads CASSLWARGRDSNSPLHF. CDR3 bases: TGTGCCAGCAGTTTATGGGCCAGGGGGCGCGATAGTAATTCACCCCTCCACTTT. V usage is TRBV28 and J usage is TRBJ1-6, with 8 nucleotides matching TRBD1. Germline loops: CDR1 MDHEN, CDR2 SYDVKM. Unmatched junction bases numbered 10, after V lost 0 bases and J lost 6 bases. The length of the CDR3 is 18 residues. Based on the CDR3 plus reference TRBV28 and TRBJ1-6, the full variable domain is DVKVTQSSRYLVKRTGEKVFLECVQDMDHENMFWYRQDPGLGLRLIYFSYDVKMKEKGDIPEGYSVSREKKERFSLILESASTNQTSMYLCASSLWARGRDSNSPLHFGNGTRLTVT.

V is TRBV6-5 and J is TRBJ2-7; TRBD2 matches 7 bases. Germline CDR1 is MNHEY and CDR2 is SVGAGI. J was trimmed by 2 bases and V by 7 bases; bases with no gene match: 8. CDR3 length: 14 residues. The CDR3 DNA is TGTGCCAGCACTCGGGAGGTTGGGGCCTACGAGCAGTACTTC. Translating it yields CASTREVGAYEQYF.

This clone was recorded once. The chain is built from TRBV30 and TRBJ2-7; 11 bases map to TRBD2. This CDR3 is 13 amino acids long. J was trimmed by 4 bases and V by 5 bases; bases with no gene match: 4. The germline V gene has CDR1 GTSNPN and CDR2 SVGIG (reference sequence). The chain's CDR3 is CAWDVAGGYEQYF. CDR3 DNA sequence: TGTGCCTGGGATGTAGCGGGAGGGTACGAGCAGTACTTC.

CDR3 sequence (DNA): TGTGCCAGCAGCCCGCGGGAGGATGAAAAACTGTTTTTT. Translation gives CASSPREDEKLFF. The chain carries TRBV11-1 and TRBJ1-4; D call uncertain. The germline CDR1 and CDR2 sequences are SGHAT and FQDESV (reference sequence). V was shortened by 5 bases and J by 6 bases, with 10 bases between the two germline ends. This CDR3 is 13 amino acids long.

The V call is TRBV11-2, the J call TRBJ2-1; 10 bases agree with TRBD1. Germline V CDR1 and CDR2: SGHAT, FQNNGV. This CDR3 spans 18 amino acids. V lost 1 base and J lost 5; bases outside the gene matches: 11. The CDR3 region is CASSLGRDRGSWHNEQFF. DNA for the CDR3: TGTGCCAGCAGCTTAGGCCGGGACAGGGGTTCGTGGCACAATGAGCAGTTCTTC.

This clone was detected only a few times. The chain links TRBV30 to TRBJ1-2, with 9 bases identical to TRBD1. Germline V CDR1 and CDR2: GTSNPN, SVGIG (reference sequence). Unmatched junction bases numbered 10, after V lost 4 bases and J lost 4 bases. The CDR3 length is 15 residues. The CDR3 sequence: CAWKRGTGLSYGYTF. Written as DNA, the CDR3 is TGTGCCTGGAAGCGCGGGACAGGGCTTTCCTATGGCTACACCTTC.

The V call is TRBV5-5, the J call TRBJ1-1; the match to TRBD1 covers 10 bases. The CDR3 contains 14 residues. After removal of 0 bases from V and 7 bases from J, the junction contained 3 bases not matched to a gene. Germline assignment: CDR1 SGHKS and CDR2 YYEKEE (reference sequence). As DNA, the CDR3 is TGTGCCAGCAGCTTGGAAGGACAGGGGGTTGAAGCTTTCTTT. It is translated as CASSLEGQGVEAFF.

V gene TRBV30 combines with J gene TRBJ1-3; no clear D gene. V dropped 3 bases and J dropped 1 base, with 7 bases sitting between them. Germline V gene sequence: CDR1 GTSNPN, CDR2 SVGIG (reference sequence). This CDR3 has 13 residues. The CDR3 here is CAWSRTSGNTIYF. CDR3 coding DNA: TGTGCCTGGAGCCGTACTTCTGGAAACACCATATATTTT. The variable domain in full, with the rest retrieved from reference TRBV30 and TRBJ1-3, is SQTIHQWPATLVQPVGSPLSLECTVEGTSNPNLYWYRQAAGRGLQLLFYSVGIGQISSEVPQNLSASRPQDRQFILSSKKLLLSDSGFYLCAWSRTSGNTIYFGEGSWLTVV.

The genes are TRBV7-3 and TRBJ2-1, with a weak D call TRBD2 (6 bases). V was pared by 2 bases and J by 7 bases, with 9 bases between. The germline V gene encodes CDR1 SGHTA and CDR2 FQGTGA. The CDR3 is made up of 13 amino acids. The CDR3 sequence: CASSLVAANEQFF. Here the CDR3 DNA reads TGTGCCAGCAGCTTAGTAGCGGCAAATGAGCAGTTCTTC.